The clone carrying this T cell receptor beta chain was counted a few times. CDR3 length: 13 residues. Trimming cost V 8 bases and J 5 bases, with 15 bases left between them. This sample stems from a study of blood T cells in healthy people across ages. With a J-beta primer mix and a sample-barcoded 5' primer, a second PCR ran about 7 to 12 cycles. Each cDNA was tagged by a template-switch adaptor containing 12 random nucleotides. Per-sample output comprised a minimum of 2.5 million paired-end reads containing CDR3. TCRdb re-called the 5' RACE reads through MiXCR, storing one row per CDR3 protein. The sample shows 980,000 or so distinct CDR3 sequences, approximately 49% of them seen only once.

The TCR was taken from a young man in good health. Sequencing input: blood. The rearrangement links TRBV12-3 or TRBV12-4 to TRBJ1-2; D remains unclear. CDR3 nucleotide sequence: TGTGCCAGCCTCGCGTTAGATTCATATGGCTACACCTTC. This encodes CASLALDSYGYTF.